This entry features one TCR beta chain sequence. The data were taken from a study of spatial heterogeneity in lung cancer. Study as a whole: There were roughly 78 donors, all of them untreated patients with early-stage non-small cell lung cancer.

Carried by each TCR cDNA molecule was a unique molecular identifier. Each CDR3 protein is one row after TCRdb ran MiXCR on the 5' RACE reads. The data hold over 95,000 distinct CDR3 sequences, with 11% observed a single time. With 4 bases removed from V and 9 bases from J, the gap between germline ends came to 16 bases. Germline-derived CDR1 and CDR2 are MNHEY and SVGEGT. This CDR3 is 14 amino acids long. Time point given: blood at routine non-recurrence follow-up after resection. Unsorted whole RNA from tumor, nontumor lung or frozen PBMC underwent sequencing. The chain couples TRBV6-2 or TRBV6-3 to TRBJ2-1; D tentatively reads TRBD1 or TRBD2 (5 bases each). The sample here was PBMCs, taken at follow-up. This clonotype originated in a female donor with early-stage non-small cell lung cancer. The CDR3, as DNA: TGTGCCAGCAGTTTGCTGGGGTTGGGGACTGAGCAGTTCTTC. Translating gives CASSLLGLGTEQFF.